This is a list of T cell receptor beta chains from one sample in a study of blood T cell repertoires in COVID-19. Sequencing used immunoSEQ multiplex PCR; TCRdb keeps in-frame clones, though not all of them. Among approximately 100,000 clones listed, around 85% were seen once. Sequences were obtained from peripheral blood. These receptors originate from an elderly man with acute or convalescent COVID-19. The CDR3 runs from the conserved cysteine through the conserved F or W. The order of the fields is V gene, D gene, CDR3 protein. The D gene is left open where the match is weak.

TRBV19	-	CASSSVGLQGDYEQYF
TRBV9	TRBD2	CASSVGGLAGGETQYF
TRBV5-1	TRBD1	CASSLRPGQGSDIQYF
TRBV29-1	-	CSAWTVLDTQYF
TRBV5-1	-	CASSLVPTSTDTQYF
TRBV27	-	CASRSAGPGGTEAFF
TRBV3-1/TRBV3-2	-	CASSQDMRSSANSPLHF
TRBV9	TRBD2	CASSERLAGGPVELFF
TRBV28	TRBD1	CASSRQGAQGNQPQHF
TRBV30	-	CAWSRKEARGRESLYEQFF
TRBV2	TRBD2	CASSGGGGWTDTQYF
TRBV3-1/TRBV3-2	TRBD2	CASSQDGGSDYEQYF
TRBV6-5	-	CASSYSSSSTPGEQYF
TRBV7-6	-	CASSLAGGTGELFF
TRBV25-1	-	CASSDGIETQYF
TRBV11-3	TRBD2	CASSSTSGWGNEQFF
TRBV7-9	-	CASSQGQIYEQYF